This passage covers 10 T cell receptor beta chains from one sample sequenced in a study of blood T cell repertoires in COVID-19. Sequencing was performed with immunoSEQ multiplex PCR; in TCRdb, only in-frame clones are kept and a portion is missing. The repertoire holds more than 85,000 clones, around 80% seen once, with under 20% in the top ten. Sequenced material: peripheral blood. These receptors all stem from an elderly man with acute or convalescent COVID-19.

The chain couples TRBV7-2 to TRBJ2-3; 15 bases are a match to TRBD2. V was pared by 5 bases and J by 2 bases, with 2 bases of the junction left unmatched. Germline CDR1 reads SGHTA; CDR2 reads FQGNSA. The length of the CDR3 is 16 residues. The CDR3 nucleotides read TGTGCCAGCAGCGGGACTAGCGGGGGGCTCACAGATACGCAGTATTTT. Translating gives CASSGTSGGLTDTQYF. Drawing the rest from reference TRBV7-2 and TRBJ2-3, the complete variable domain is GAGVSQSPSNKVTEKGKDVELRCDPISGHTALYWYRQSLGQGLEFLIYFQGNSAPDKSGLPSDRFSAERTGGSVSTLTIQRTQQEDSAVYLCASSGTSGGLTDTQYFGPGTRLTVL.

This clone turned up a few times. In the same sample, other DNA sequences code for this CDR3. The chain carries TRBV9 and TRBJ2-7; 7 bases fit TRBD2. Trimming took 3 bases from V and 4 from J; bases not matched to a gene: 4. The CDR3 sequence is 13 residues long. Germline lookup yields CDR1 SGDLS and CDR2 YYNGEE. The CDR3 loop is CASSAGTTYEQYF. The CDR3 DNA reads as TGTGCCAGCAGCGCCGGGACTACATACGAGCAGTACTTC.

V is TRBV7-2 and J is TRBJ1-6, with D unclear. This CDR3 comprises 15 residues. The germline gives CDR1 SGHTA, CDR2 FQGNSA. The V end was cut by 4 bases, the J end by 7 bases, with 14 bases between. CDR3 coding DNA: TGTGCCAGCAGCTCCCGTCAGGTTCAGAATTCACCCCTCCACTTT. Its protein is CASSSRQVQNSPLHF.

V gene TRBV19 combines with J gene TRBJ2-2, with 7 bases lining up with TRBD1. The CDR3 length is 13 residues. Per the germline V gene, CDR1 is LNHDA and CDR2 is SQIVND (reference sequence). The V gene end was trimmed by 8 bases and the J gene end by 4 bases; junction bases not matched to a gene: 4. CDR3 sequence: CASDTGATGELFF. In nucleotides, the CDR3 is TGTGCCAGTGACACAGGGGCCACCGGGGAGCTGTTTTTT. Based on the CDR3 plus reference TRBV19 and TRBJ2-2, the full variable domain is DGGITQSPKYLFRKEGQNVTLSCEQNLNHDAMYWYRQDPGQGLRLIYYSQIVNDFQKGDIAEGYSVSREKKESFPLTVTSAQKNPTAFYLCASDTGATGELFFGEGSRLTVL.

This sequence joins TRBV24-1 and TRBJ2-1, with D tentatively TRBD1 (7 bases). CDR3 length: 16 residues. Germline CDR1 reads KGHDR; CDR2 reads SFDVKD. The germline V and J ends were trimmed by 5 bases and 7 bases, with 20 bases remaining between them. This chain's CDR3 is CATSAAGQPFGNEQFF. CDR3 nucleotide sequence: TGTGCCACCAGTGCCGCGGGACAGCCTTTTGGGAATGAGCAGTTCTTC.

The chain has TRBV15 and TRBJ2-5; TRBD1 agrees at 8 bases. CDR3 size: 16 residues. Germline CDR1 reads LNHNV; CDR2 reads YYDKDF (reference sequence). The trim removed 1 base at V and 4 bases at J, leaving 8 bases unmatched. The CDR3, as DNA: TGTGCCACCAGCAGAGCGAGACAGGGGAGCATAGAGACCCAGTACTTC. Protein sequence: CATSRARQGSIETQYF.

This sequence joins TRBV15 and TRBJ2-7, with D tentatively TRBD1 (6 bases). The V gene's germline CDR1 is LNHNV and CDR2 YYDKDF (reference sequence). The CDR3 spans 17 residues. Trimming pared 0 bases from V and 4 bases from J, leaving 19 bases between. The CDR3 region is CATSRDQIQGTPYEQYF. CDR3 sequence (DNA): TGTGCCACCAGCAGAGATCAAATCCAAGGGACACCATACGAGCAGTACTTC.

The J gene is TRBJ2-1, the V gene TRBV11-2; 8 bases are a match to TRBD2. V lost 0 bases, J lost 8 bases, and 6 bases stayed unmatched. Germline CDR1 and CDR2: SGHAT and FQNNGV. This CDR3 is 15 amino acids long. In DNA form, the CDR3 reads TGTGCCAGCAGCTTAGAGACGGGAGGGCCGTATGAGCAGTTCTTC. Protein product: CASSLETGGPYEQFF.

This clone was detected only a few times. The V and J genes are TRBV5-1 and TRBJ2-1; no firm D call. Germline V gene data show CDR1 as SGHRS and CDR2 as YFSETQ. Trimming stripped 0 bases from V and 10 bases from J, with 14 bases between. This CDR3 is 14 amino acids long. The CDR3 nucleotides read TGCGCCAGCAGCTTGGTGGTCGGGTCACACGAGCAGTTCTTC. This codes for CASSLVVGSHEQFF.

In its sample, this clone was seen a few times. V and J are TRBV28 and TRBJ1-2; 10 bases are shared with TRBD1. Germline assignment: CDR1 MDHEN and CDR2 SYDVKM. The CDR3 length is 16 residues. Germline trimming cut 6 bases from V and 3 bases from J; bases unmatched to any gene: 10. CDR3: CASSQPWTGGHYGYTF. DNA of the CDR3: TGTGCCAGCAGCCAACCTTGGACAGGGGGTCACTATGGCTACACCTTC.